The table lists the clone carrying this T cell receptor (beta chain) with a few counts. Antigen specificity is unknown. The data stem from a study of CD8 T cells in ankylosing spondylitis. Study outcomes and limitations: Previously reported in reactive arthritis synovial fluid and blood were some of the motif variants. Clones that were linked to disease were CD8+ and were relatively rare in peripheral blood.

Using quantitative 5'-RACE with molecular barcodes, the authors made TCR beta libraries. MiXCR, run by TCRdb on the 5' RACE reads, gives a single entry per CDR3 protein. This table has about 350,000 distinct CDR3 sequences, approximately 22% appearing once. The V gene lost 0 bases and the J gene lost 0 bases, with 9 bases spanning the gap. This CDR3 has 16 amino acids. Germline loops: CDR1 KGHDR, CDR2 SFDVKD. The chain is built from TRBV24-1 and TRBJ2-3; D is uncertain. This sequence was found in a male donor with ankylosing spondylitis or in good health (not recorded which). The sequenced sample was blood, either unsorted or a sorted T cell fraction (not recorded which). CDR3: CATSDLPGTSTDTQYF. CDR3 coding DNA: TGTGCCACCAGTGATTTGCCTGGTACTAGCACAGATACGCAGTATTTT.